The source of this T cell receptor beta chain is a study of Graves' ophthalmopathy and Graves' hyperthyroidism. Findings and limits, study-wide: Blood shared most expanded thyroid clonotypes above 0.001 frequency.

Using RNA transcripts, the TCR beta CDR3 regions were amplified. First-round RT-PCR relied on HTBI primers, and a second-round multiplex PCR came next. TCRdb re-called the multiplex PCR reads with MiXCR, one entry per CDR3 protein. The table records approximately 640,000 distinct CDR3 sequences, roughly 41% of them present only once. Trimming at V came to 1 base and at J to 6 bases, leaving 3 bases not matched to a gene. CDR3 length: 14 residues. Germline CDR1 reads SGHRS; CDR2 reads YFSETQ. Details on this clonotype: The antigen remains undetermined. This may arise from a read error, as a much more abundant clone is one base away. A read error is likely, as this CDR3 ends without the conserved phenylalanine or tryptophan.

Ophthalmopathy was moderately-to-severely active, CAS at least 3, NOSPECS at least 4, lasting under 3 months. The receptor's source is an adult man with Graves' ophthalmopathy. Sequencing input: peripheral blood. The genes are TRBV5-1 and TRBJ2-2; 7 nucleotides line up with TRBD1. The CDR3 region has the DNA TGCGCCAGCAGCTTGATGACAGGGCCCGGGGAGCTGTTTTCT. Protein product: CASSLMTGPGELFS.